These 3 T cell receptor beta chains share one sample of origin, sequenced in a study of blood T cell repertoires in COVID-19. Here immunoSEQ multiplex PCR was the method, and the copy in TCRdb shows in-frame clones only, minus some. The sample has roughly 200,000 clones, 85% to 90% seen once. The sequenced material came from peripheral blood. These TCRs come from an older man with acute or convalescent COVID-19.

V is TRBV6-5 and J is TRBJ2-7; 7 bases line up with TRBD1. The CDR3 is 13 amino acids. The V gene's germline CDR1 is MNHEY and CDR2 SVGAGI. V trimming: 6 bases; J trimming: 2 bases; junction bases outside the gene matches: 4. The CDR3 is CASSSGQPYEQYF. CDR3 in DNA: TGTGCCAGCAGCTCGGGACAGCCCTACGAGCAGTACTTC.

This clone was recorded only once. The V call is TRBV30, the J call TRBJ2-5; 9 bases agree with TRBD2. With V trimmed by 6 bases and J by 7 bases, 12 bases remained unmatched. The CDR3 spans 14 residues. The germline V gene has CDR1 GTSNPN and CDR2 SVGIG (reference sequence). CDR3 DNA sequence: TGTGCCTGCTTAGCGGGAGACCTTTTGGGGACCCAGTACTTC. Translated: CACLAGDLLGTQYF.

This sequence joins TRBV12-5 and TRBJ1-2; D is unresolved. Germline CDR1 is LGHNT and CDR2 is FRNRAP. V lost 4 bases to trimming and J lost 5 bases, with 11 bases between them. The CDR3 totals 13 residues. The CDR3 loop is CASGSMAGYGYTF. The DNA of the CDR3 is TGTGCTAGTGGTTCGATGGCCGGGTATGGCTACACCTTC.